Sequencing of this T cell receptor (beta chain) was carried out in a study of blood T cell repertoires in COVID-19. As for the study in general: The United States, Italy and Spain supplied acute and convalescent COVID-19 samples. In each case, the material was cDNA or gDNA derived from T cells, B-cell-depleted T cells, or PBMCs.

In the original analysis: Reference gene primer amplification yielded estimated nucleated cell counts. TCRdb keeps only in-frame clones here, not all; method: immunoSEQ multiplex PCR. The V and J calls and clone size were taken over from that table, and D and trimming were inferred from the DNA. In the table there are 130,000 to 150,000 clones, around 81% of which are singletons. The CDR3 consists of 20 residues. V lost 1 base to trimming and J lost 2 bases, with 26 bases between them. Per germline, CDR1 SNHLY and CDR2 FYNNEI. The sample holds a few counts of this clone. The sequenced sample consisted of peripheral blood. This TCR was sampled from a woman aged 40-49 years with active or convalescent COVID-19. This chain connects TRBV2 to TRBJ2-5, with D possibly matching TRBD2 (6 bases). The DNA of the CDR3 is TGTGCCAGCAGTGAAGATCCCGAGAGGAGGGAACTCCTGAAGCAAGAGACCCAGTACTTC. Translation: CASSEDPERRELLKQETQYF.